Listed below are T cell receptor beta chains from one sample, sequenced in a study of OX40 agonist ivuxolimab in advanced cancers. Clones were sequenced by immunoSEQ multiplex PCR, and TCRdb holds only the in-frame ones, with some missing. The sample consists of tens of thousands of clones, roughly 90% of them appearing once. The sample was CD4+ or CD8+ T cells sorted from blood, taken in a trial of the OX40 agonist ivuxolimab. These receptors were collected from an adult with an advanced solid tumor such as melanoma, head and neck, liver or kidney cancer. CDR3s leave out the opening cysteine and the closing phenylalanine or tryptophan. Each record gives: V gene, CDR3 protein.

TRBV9 ASSVAPREYNEQF
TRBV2 ASSRLAVEQF
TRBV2 ASSDASPGQGIKNYGYT
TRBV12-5 ASGLMGQGFGGNEKLF
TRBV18 ASSPQASGFANTGELF
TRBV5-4 ASSTGGDTEQPQH
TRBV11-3 ASSLVRNYEQY
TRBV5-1 ASSFPDFGEQY
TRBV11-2 ASSLPLGQGGEQY
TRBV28 ASSGGATDTQY
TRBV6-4 ASTADNGGEPQH
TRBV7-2 ASSLEDTQY
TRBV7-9 ASSLGTGNTGELF
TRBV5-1 ASIRRDLAKNIQY
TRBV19 ASSIGTGLGESYEQY
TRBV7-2 ASSLAGQGAYEQY
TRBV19 ASSPQGNFPGELF
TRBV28 ASSLGGEGGETQY
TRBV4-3 ASSQDRAQL
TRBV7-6 ASSLVLGGQAYEQY
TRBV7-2 ASSLAGGQTYGYT
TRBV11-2 ASSLREVRYEQY
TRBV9 ASSVEGGANTGELF
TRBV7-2 ASSHPTDTQY